The 13 T cell receptor beta chains listed next were all sequenced from one sample in a study of regulatory T cells in long-lasting Graves disease. Stated time point: persistent/refractory GD, antithyroid drugs over 5 years with positive TRAb. Scientists built the TCR library using RNA that was extracted from PBMCs. TCR beta libraries were built with iRepertoire HTBI primers and Arm-PCR of CDR3 regions. TCRdb reprocessed the multiplex PCR reads with MiXCR, giving one entry per CDR3 protein. The data contain 350,000 to 500,000 distinct CDR3 sequences, 21% of them singletons. The sample consisted of peripheral blood mononuclear cells (PBMCs), taken when the disease was refractory, from a patient treated with antithyroid drugs. These receptors originate from a female donor with Graves disease.

This clonotype appeared a few times. The rearrangement joins TRBV20-1 to TRBJ2-7, with D perhaps matching TRBD1 (5 bases). V lost 1 base, J lost 1 base, and 8 bases lay in between. This CDR3 comprises 13 residues. Germline CDR1 reads DFQATT; CDR2 reads SNEGSKA (reference sequence). CDR3 sequence: CSARGQISYEQYF. The DNA of the CDR3 is TGCAGTGCTAGAGGACAGATTTCCTACGAGCAGTACTTC.

This chain uses TRBV5-6 with TRBJ2-4; no firm D call. Trimming removed 10 bases from V and 0 bases from J, with 11 bases in between. CDR1 is SGHDT, CDR2 YYEEEE, per germline. The CDR3 consists of 13 residues. The chain's CDR3 is CASHLGAKNIQYF. The CDR3 nucleotides read TGTGCCTCCCATCTAGGAGCCAAAAACATTCAGTACTTC. The whole variable domain, filled in from reference TRBV5-6 and TRBJ2-4, reads DAGVTQSPTHLIKTRGQQVTLRCSPKSGHDTVSWYQQALGQGPQFIFQYYEEEERQRGNFPDRFSGHQFPNYSSELNVNALLLGDSALYLCASHLGAKNIQYFGAGTRLSVL.

The chain links TRBV7-6 to TRBJ1-1, with 10 bases that match TRBD1. J gave up 5 bases and V 4 bases, and 10 bases lay outside the gene matches. The CDR3 runs to 16 residues. Per the germline V gene, CDR1 is SGHVS and CDR2 is FNYEAQ. The DNA of the CDR3 is TGTGCCAGCAGCTCTGGGGACAGGGGATTGGGGACTGAAGCTTTCTTT. Its translation is CASSSGDRGLGTEAFF.

This chain uses TRBV5-5 with TRBJ2-2, with TRBD2 as a possible D gene (5 bases). The germline gives CDR1 SGHKS, CDR2 YYEKEE (reference sequence). Trimming removed 2 bases from V and 4 bases from J, with 12 bases in between. This CDR3 comprises 15 residues. CDR3 region: CASSFRRAGTGELFF. Here the CDR3 DNA reads TGTGCCAGCAGCTTCCGAAGGGCGGGCACCGGGGAGCTGTTTTTT.

This clonotype has more than one count but fewer than ten. V is TRBV4-1 and J is TRBJ1-4; TRBD1 matches 9 bases. The CDR3 has 15 amino acids. The J segment lost 3 bases and the V segment lost 1 base, leaving 0 bases of the junction unmatched. Germline loops: CDR1 MGHRA, CDR2 YSYEKL. The DNA of the CDR3 is TGCGCCAGCAGCCAAGGGACAGGGGCTAATGAAAAACTGTTTTTT. It yields the protein CASSQGTGANEKLFF.

This clonotype has ten or more counts. The chain carries TRBV28 and TRBJ2-5; D call uncertain. The germline V gene has CDR1 MDHEN and CDR2 SYDVKM. The CDR3 totals 12 residues. Trimming cost V 8 bases and J 4 bases, with 11 bases left between them. The CDR3 DNA sequence: TGTGCCAGCTCTAAGAGAGGAGAGACCCAGTACTTC. It translates to CASSKRGETQYF.

This chain links TRBV3-1 with TRBJ1-1; unclear D gene. CDR1 and CDR2 from the germline V gene are LGHDT and YNNKEL (reference sequence). The CDR3 length is 12 residues. With 0 bases removed from V and 10 bases from J, the gap between germline ends came to 9 bases. CDR3 coding DNA: TGTGCCAGCAGCCAAGAAACAGTTGGAGCTTTCTTT. This gives the protein CASSQETVGAFF.

The V and J genes are TRBV9 and TRBJ2-1; 7 bases line up with TRBD2. The CDR3 loop spans 15 amino acids. Germline CDR1 is SGDLS and CDR2 is YYNGEE. The V gene end was trimmed by 0 bases and the J gene end by 5 bases; junction bases not matched to a gene: 5. The CDR3 coding sequence is TGTGCCAGCAGCGTAGGGGGGGGAGCCCACAATGAGCAGTTCTTC. The encoded protein is CASSVGGGAHNEQFF.

This clonotype was counted many times. The chain's CDR3 is CSVIADSLNYGYTF. CDR3 DNA sequence: TGCAGCGTGATCGCGGACAGCCTCAACTATGGCTACACCTTC. The genes are TRBV29-1 and TRBJ1-2; D is perhaps TRBD1 (6 bases). This CDR3 spans 14 amino acids. V gave up 6 bases and J gave up 2 bases, with 16 bases separating them. Germline-derived CDR1 and CDR2 are SQVTM and ANQGSEA.

This clonotype was detected many times. CDR3 protein: CASSYEGQGGGTQHF. The CDR3 DNA reads TGTGCCAGCAGTTACGAGGGACAGGGTGGGGGGACCCAGCATTTT. The chain links TRBV6-2 or TRBV6-3 to TRBJ1-5; the match to TRBD1 covers 9 bases. Per germline, CDR1 MNHEY and CDR2 SVGEGT. After removal of 2 bases from V and 11 bases from J, the junction contained 10 bases not matched to a gene. CDR3 length: 15 residues.

This clonotype showed up just once. This sequence may be a read error, since a much larger clone differs from it by one base. The V gene is TRBV27, the J gene TRBJ2-7, with 7 positions matching TRBD2. The CDR3 runs to 13 residues. Per germline, CDR1 MNHEY and CDR2 SMNVEV (reference sequence). CDR3 in amino acids: CAGSFAGVYEQYF. The CDR3 region has the DNA TGTGCCGGCAGTTTCGCGGGAGTCTACGAGCAGTACTTC.

As concerns this clonotype: A read error may explain this, as a much larger clone is one base away. This chain uses TRBV15 with TRBJ2-7, with TRBD1 matching 7 bases. Germline-derived CDR1 and CDR2 are LNHNV and YYDKDF (reference sequence). With V trimmed by 4 bases and J by 3 bases, 6 bases remained unmatched. This CDR3 contains 14 residues. The CDR3 coding sequence is TGTGCCACCAGCACCGGGACAGAAAGCTACGAGCAGTACTTC. The encoded protein is CATSTGTESYEQYF.

The chain combines TRBV30 with TRBJ1-1, with TRBD1 matching over 7 bases. The V gene end was trimmed by 0 bases and the J gene end by 2 bases; junction bases not matched to a gene: 6. The CDR3 totals 15 residues. From germline, CDR1 is GTSNPN and CDR2 SVGIG (reference sequence). CDR3 bases: TGTGCCTGGAGTGTAAGGGACAGATTTAACACTGAAGCTTTCTTT. Translated: CAWSVRDRFNTEAFF.